This TCR beta chain stems from a study of shared clonotypes between healthy human individuals (TCRdb year 2020). At the level of the whole study: The cohort included a few men and a couple of women between 18 and 49 years of age. For each donor, three plates each were used for CD4 naive and CD4 memory, two plates were used for CD8 naive, and one plate was used for CD8 memory. Libraries were prepared and TCR repertoires were sequenced by different laboratories using diverse techniques, in order to increase sequencing depth and limit assay-specific biases. Each donor's leukapheresis produced roughly between roughly 0.85 and 9.5 billion PBMCs. The study deeply sequenced blood TCR repertoires of five healthy adults to estimate repertoire size and the extent of clonotype sharing between individuals. General conclusions and limits of the study: Incomplete sequencing was indicated by rarefaction of sorted-subset datasets, despite the large sequencing depth. Sampling was limited to blood, and TCR repertoires in tissue likely differ from TCR repertoires in blood. Clonotypes shared by all four sorted-subset donors showed higher generation probabilities than non-shared clonotypes. Larger estimated clonotype richness was generally found for naive subsets than for memory subsets. Approximately 5% of naive CD4, 3.5% of naive CD8, roughly 2.4% of memory CD4, and 0.4% of memory CD8 clonotypes were shared across several donors. The genetic and exposure-history diversity represented was limited by the small number of donors. Pairwise subsampling led to the expectation that sequencing depth would affect the degree of clonotype sharing among donors.

In the case of this clone: Its cognate antigen has yet to be identified. No base-level quality is on record; no much larger clone is a single base apart.

Spanning cysteine to phenylalanine, the CDR3 consists of 15 amino acids. CDR3 DNA is the only sequence kept; it has 45 bases, read in frame from the first base. Relative to germline, V is 0 bases shorter and J is 8 bases shorter, with 17 bases between their ends. CDR1 is given as SGHNT and CDR2 as YYREEE, both from the germline V gene (reference sequence). The donors were healthy, HIV-negative adults with no recently reported acute infections or vaccinations. All donors were Caucasian adults living in Nashville, Tennessee, USA. CD4+ T cells were enriched by magnetic negative selection, after which naive cells were positively selected on CD45RA and the negative fraction was taken as the memory subset. Blood was obtained by leukapheresis, after which PBMCs were separated by Ficoll-Histopaque density gradient centrifugation and cryopreserved in liquid nitrogen vapor phase. Analytical flow cytometry was used to check the purity and quantity of every magnetically sorted T cell population. From each sorted fraction, genomic DNA was isolated and quantified by UV absorbance on a Nanodrop 2000c.

Using the deep immunoSEQ assay, multiplex PCR amplified TCR CDR3 regions from genomic DNA. Extracted genomic DNA from each cell subset was spread evenly across all wells of several immunoSEQ 96-well plates, with each plate serving as a replicate. For sorted subsets, each replicate PCR was loaded with 200 to 250 ng genomic DNA, equivalent to 30,000 to 35,000 T cell genomes. The purified libraries were quantified using a Qubit 3.0 fluorometer, sized with a Bioanalyzer 2100, and then quantified again using the KAPA Library Quantification kit. A separate single-read 150-cycle Illumina NextSeq 550 flow cell was used to sequence each immunoSEQ 96-well plate. Processing in the source paper ran as follows. The immunoSEQ output contained only junctional sequences without quality scores, so filtering could not match that applied to full-length reads. To assign V/J genes and CDR3, sequences were annotated against IMGT germline references using PyIR, a Python wrapper for IgBLAST v1.9. Any read was removed if the V/J assignment was weak (E-value above 1e-6), the CDR3 was missing, or the read contained stop codons, out-of-frame junctions, or ambiguous translated residues. V3J clonotypes were defined as sequences sharing the same inferred V gene, J gene, and CDR3 amino acid sequence. Percentage overlap between repertoires was calculated by dividing the number of shared unique clonotypes by the size of the smaller repertoire. Richness of each repertoire was evaluated using RTK rarefaction, the Chao1 estimator, and Recon v2.1 estimates of unobserved clonotypes. Generation probabilities for all TCRbeta clonotypes obtained by the gDNA method from a handful of donors were computed using OLGA. TCRdb took over this immuneACCESS table, retaining in-frame rearrangements with V and J assigned. Such tables are incomplete; in checked studies, under half of the missing clones stem from an unresolved V gene, and the remainder is unexplained. Clonal size and the V and J genes are those of that table, whereas D and trimming came from the DNA. The sample records about 2.4 million clones, approximately 94% of which are singletons. Around 0.15% of the sample is held by the ten biggest clonotypes.

Sequenced sample: naive CD4+ T cells sorted from blood. Reading the label with the study, this specimen's cell subset or site is: CD45RA+ positively selected. The chain was built from TRBV5-4 and TRBJ1-2, with the D segment identity uncertain. The TCR originated in a man between 18 and 35 years old in good health. The CDR3 amino acid sequence is: CASSLEAQRALGYTF. At the DNA level, the sequence is TGTGCCAGCAGCTTGGAGGCGCAGCGGGCGCTGGGCTACACCTTC.